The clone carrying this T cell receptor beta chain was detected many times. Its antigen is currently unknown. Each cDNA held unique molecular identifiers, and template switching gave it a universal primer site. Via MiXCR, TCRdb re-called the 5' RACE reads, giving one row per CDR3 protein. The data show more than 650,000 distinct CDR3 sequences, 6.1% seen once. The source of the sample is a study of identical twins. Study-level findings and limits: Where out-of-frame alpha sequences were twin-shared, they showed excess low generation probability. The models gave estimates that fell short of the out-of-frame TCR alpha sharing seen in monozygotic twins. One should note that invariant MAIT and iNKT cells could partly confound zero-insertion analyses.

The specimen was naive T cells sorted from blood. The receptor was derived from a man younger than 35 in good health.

The CDR3 nucleotides read TGTGCCACCAGTGAGTCGTCCGGGGAGCTGTTTTTT. Translating it yields CATSESSGELFF. V and J are TRBV24-1 and TRBJ2-2, with D unresolved. V lost 4 bases and J 6 bases, leaving 5 bases between the germline ends. Germline assignment: CDR1 KGHDR and CDR2 SFDVKD. The CDR3 is 12 amino acids.